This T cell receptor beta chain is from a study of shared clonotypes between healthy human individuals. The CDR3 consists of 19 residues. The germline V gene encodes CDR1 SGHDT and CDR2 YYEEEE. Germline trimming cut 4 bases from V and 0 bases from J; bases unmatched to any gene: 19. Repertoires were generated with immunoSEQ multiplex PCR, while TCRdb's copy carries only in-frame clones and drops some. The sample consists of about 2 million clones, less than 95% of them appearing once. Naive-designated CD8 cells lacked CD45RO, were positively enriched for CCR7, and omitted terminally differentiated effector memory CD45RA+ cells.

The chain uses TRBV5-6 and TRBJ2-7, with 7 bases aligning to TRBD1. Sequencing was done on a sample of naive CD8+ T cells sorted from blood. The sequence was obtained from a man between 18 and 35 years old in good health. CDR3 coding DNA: TGTGCCAGCAGCCTACCACGGTTAGACAGGGCCACCTTCTCCTACGAGCAGTACTTC. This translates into CASSLPRLDRATFSYEQYF.